This T cell receptor beta chain emerged from a study of T cells in Graves' hyperthyroidism and ophthalmopathy. Study conclusions and caveats: In the analysis, a 13 V-J model separated ophthalmopathy from stable hyperthyroidism.

Amplification of TCR beta CDR3 regions used RNA as the template. RT-PCR in the first round (using the HTBI primer set) targeted the TCR CDR3. TCRdb called the multiplex PCR reads again in MiXCR, with one record for every CDR3 protein. The table shows nearly 750,000 distinct CDR3 sequences, with over 35% occurring only once. This clonotype was recorded a few times. What it recognizes is unknown. If no ophthalmopathy progression occurred within 18 months, Graves' hyperthyroidism was stable. Trimming removed 4 bases from V and 0 bases from J, with 10 bases in between. Germline loops: CDR1 SNHLY, CDR2 FYNNEI. The CDR3 is 15 residues long.

This clonotype was sampled from a woman between 40 and 55 years old with Graves' hyperthyroidism. The sequenced material came from blood. The chain employs TRBV2 and TRBJ1-5, with D possibly TRBD1 on 5 matching bases. CDR3 DNA sequence: TGTGCCAGCAGTGGACAGCCCAATAGCAATCAGCCCCAGCATTTT. Residues: CASSGQPNSNQPQHF.